This TCR beta chain was profiled in a study of cytomegalovirus exposure and HLA in healthy donors. In the study overall: Later analysis reported that the 120 validation repertoires shared the platform of the roughly 670 first-cohort repertoires.

This CDR3 contains 15 residues. Germline V gene data show CDR1 as SGDLS and CDR2 as YYNGEE. V lost 2 bases, J lost 9 bases, and 15 bases lay in between. The donors were members of the approximately 130-subject validation cohort (separate from the roughly 670-subject first cohort). In the case of this clone: Its antigen is undetermined.

Assay: immunoSEQ multiplex PCR; the TCRdb copy retains only in-frame clones and omits some. Of around 150,000 clones in the sample, about nine tenths are singletons; the top ten hold roughly 5.7%. Study conclusions and caveats: Altogether, 170 or so TCR beta chains were recorded as cytomegalovirus-associated.

This chain connects TRBV9 to TRBJ1-6; D is possibly TRBD1 (6 bases). The TCR comes from a woman in her thirties in good health and CMV-seronegative. Sequencing was carried out using PBMCs. CDR3 amino acids: CASSVSPGEVSPLHF. The CDR3 bases are TGTGCCAGCAGCGTTTCTCCAGGGGAGGTTTCACCCCTCCACTTT. The full variable domain, completed using reference TRBV9 and TRBJ1-6, is DSGVTQTPKHLITATGQRVTLRCSPRSGDLSVYWYQQSLDQGLQFLIQYYNGEERAKGNILERFSAQQFPDLHSELNLSSLELGDSALYFCASSVSPGEVSPLHFGNGTRLTVT.